Included here is one TCR beta chain sequence, with context. In its sample, this clonotype was seen once. There is no known antigen for this receptor. Qualities for individual bases were not recorded, and no much larger clone is one base off. A solitary read yields weak support. Taken with the paper, the label for time point translates to: newly diagnosed GD, antithyroid drugs for less than 3 months. RNA was extracted from PBMCs in TRIzol for both TCR sequencing and RNA sequencing. The diagnosis of Graves' disease followed American Thyroid Association guidelines. Patients were recruited from an endocrinology department in Xi'an, China. From each patient, around 9 milliliters of peripheral blood was collected into an EDTA anticoagulant tube. PBMCs were isolated by Ficoll Paque Plus density gradient separation without further T cell sorting. An Agilent 2100 Bioanalyzer and agarose gel were used to assess RNA quality, and a NanoDrop 2000 was used to measure RNA concentration.

The library came from multiplex PCR. The sequencer was an Illumina HiSeq 4000. CDR3 regions were amplified by Arm-PCR with iRepertoire HTBI primers to construct TCR beta libraries. PCR products were gel purified before sequencing. On the authors' methods: Gene usage analysis of CDR3 amino acid clonotypes relied on the roughly 64 TRBV and 15 or so TRBJ segments identified across samples. COPE and FqMerger were used to merge the filtered high-quality paired reads into contigs. BLAST was used to align contigs to IMGT TRBV, TRBD and TRBJ reference genes, and CDR3 was defined according to IMGT. Clonotypes above 0.1% frequency were classified as highly expanded clones. Shannon entropy served as the measure of repertoire diversity, while the Gini coefficient captured V-J evenness. A clonotype found in more than one individual was treated as public. In TCRdb, the public reads were trimmed at Q25 with fastp and aligned with MiXCR, with productive beta chains retained. Each CDR3 protein appears once, grouped with its most common genes and DNA. The V and J calls here are based on TCRdb, not the publication. For this sample there are approximately 400,000 distinct CDR3 sequences; about 15% appear just once. The top ten clonotypes cover about 7.8% of the sample.

The sample comes from a study of regulatory T cells in long-lasting Graves disease (dated by TCRdb to about 2021). Some background on the complete study: In the newly diagnosed Graves' disease group, patients had been taking antithyroid drugs for less than 3 months. The study took place in China and was registered as a clinical trial. Patients with persistent Graves' disease were compared with patients with newly diagnosed Graves' disease using TCR sequencing and RNA sequencing of peripheral blood. A total of around 35 samples underwent TCR sequencing: around 13 from persistent and approximately 20 from newly diagnosed Graves' disease patients. General study outcomes and caveats: Peripheral blood alone was examined, since thyroid tissue, which constituted the primary lesion, could not be accessed. Sequencing and analysis were limited to the TCR beta chain. Compared with newly diagnosed patients, persistent Graves' disease patients had lower TCR Shannon entropy and fewer highly expanded clones, which suggests clonal expansion. The small sample size was acknowledged by the authors as a limitation that may reduce accuracy. TRBV28, TRBJ1-2 and TRBJ2-5 were preferentially used in persistent disease, while TRBV20-1 and TRBJ2-1 were favored in newly diagnosed disease. Persistent patients shared more public clonotypes among themselves (around 3,000) than newly diagnosed patients did (nearly 1,000).

From cysteine to phenylalanine, the CDR3 is 17 amino acids long. This entry keeps only the CDR3 DNA: 51 bases, framed from base 1. According to the germline V gene, CDR1 reads ENHRY and CDR2 reads SYGVKD. Relative to germline, V is missing 5 bases and J is missing 2 bases, with 13 bases of the junction outside any gene match. The data also belong to a second study, concerning T cells in Graves' hyperthyroidism and ophthalmopathy. The second paper states: A patient counted as having stable Graves' hyperthyroidism if no progression to ophthalmopathy occurred over 18 months of follow-up. Hyperthyroidism patients were newly diagnosed, had a disease duration of under 2 months, and were aged 18 to 65 years. Any patient with an uncontrolled infection, another autoimmune disease, pregnancy or lactation was excluded. Clinical symptoms, serum thyroxine and TRAb, thyroid ultrasound, and orbital computed tomography formed the basis for the diagnoses. The TCR CDR3 was subjected to a first round of RT-PCR using the HTBI primer set and the Qiagen OneStep RT-PCR kit. Most expanded thyroid clonotypes (frequency above 0.001) were also found in blood, which suggests that blood repertoires may mirror thyroid immune responses. Ophthalmopathy was separated from stable hyperthyroidism by a 13 V-J signature model, with approximately 85% sensitivity and approximately 84% specificity obtained in cross-validation and 80%/75% obtained in testing. During validation, the model predicted progression to ophthalmopathy a median of about 5.9 months ahead of onset, with roughly 65% sensitivity and 72% to 80% specificity. To identify distinguishing TCR V-J signatures, a discovery cohort of around 100 patients was used, comprising 43 with Graves' ophthalmopathy and some 60 with stable Graves' hyperthyroidism. An independent validation cohort of fewer than 20 hyperthyroidism patients and some 15 patients who later progressed to ophthalmopathy tested prospective prediction of ophthalmopathy. The 90 or so discovery patients were randomly split 7:3 into training and test sets. In six Graves' hyperthyroidism patients, the study also compared T-cell repertoires from thyroid tissue with T-cell repertoires from blood. After blood sampling, hyperthyroidism patients were treated with methimazole at a starting dose of 30 mg daily, and ophthalmopathy patients were treated with high-dose intravenous methylprednisolone. The libraries were constructed in a second round of multiplex PCR and then size-selected and purified. Libraries were sequenced paired-end with 100 bp reads on an Illumina HiSeq2000. SOAPnuke was used to process the raw data, throwing out any read that contained adapters or uncalled bases, had a mean Phred below 15, or lacked an exact constant-primer or identifier match. High-quality paired reads were merged with COPE v1.2.5, and unique nucleotide sequences were defined as clonotypes. MiTCR v1.1 was used to align the clonotypes against IMGT TRBV, TRBD and TRBJ reference segments. The analysis was restricted to V-J combinations with a frequency above 0.0001, which together covered just over 99% of the repertoires. A TCS score was defined as the ratio between F50 (clonal expansion) and ExV (chaos), using BLOSUM62-based TCRdist between CDR3 peptides within each V-J. Welch's t-statistics and random forest reduced fewer than 550 V-J features to 13, which were used in a naive Bayes classifier (R e1071). No statistical method was used to fix the sample size in advance, and group allocation was not hidden from the investigators. According to the paper, TCR Vbeta CDR3 sequencing was carried out on some 140 peripheral blood samples, which came from under 50 ophthalmopathy, around 74 hyperthyroidism and roughly 17 progressor patients.

The sequencing here drew on peripheral blood mononuclear cells (PBMCs), taken at new diagnosis, from a patient treated with antithyroid drugs. This clonotype was obtained from a woman aged 40 to 55 with Graves disease. Donor details come from another sample of the same person, matched by shared clones. This chain is built from TRBV10-3 and TRBJ2-3; TRBD2 agrees with 7 junctional bases. The DNA reads as follows: TGTGCCATCAGTTCGGCTAGCGGAATCGTACCCACAGATACGCAGTATTTT. It encodes CAISSASGIVPTDTQYF.